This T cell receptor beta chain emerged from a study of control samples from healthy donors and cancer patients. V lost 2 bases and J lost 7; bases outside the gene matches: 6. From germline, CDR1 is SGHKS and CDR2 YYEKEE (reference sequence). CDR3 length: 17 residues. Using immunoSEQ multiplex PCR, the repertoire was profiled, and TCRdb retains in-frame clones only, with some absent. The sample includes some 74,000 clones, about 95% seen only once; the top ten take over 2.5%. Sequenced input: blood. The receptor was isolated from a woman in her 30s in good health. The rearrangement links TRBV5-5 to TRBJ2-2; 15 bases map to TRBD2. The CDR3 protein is CASSLRTSGGAVGELFF. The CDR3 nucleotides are TGTGCCAGCAGCTTACGGACTAGCGGGGGGGCCGTCGGGGAGCTGTTTTTT. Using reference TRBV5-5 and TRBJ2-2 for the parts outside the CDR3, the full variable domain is DAGVTQSPTHLIKTRGQQVTLRCSPISGHKSVSWYQQVLGQGPQFIFQYYEKEERGRGNFPDRFSARQFPNYSSELNVNALLLGDSALYLCASSLRTSGGAVGELFFGEGSRLTVL.